A single sample is the source of the 14 T cell receptor beta chains below, sequenced in a study of cytomegalovirus exposure and HLA in healthy donors. A multiplex PCR was run with 60 Vbeta primers and 13 Jbeta primers. Here immunoSEQ multiplex PCR was the method, and the copy in TCRdb shows in-frame clones only, minus some. Among tens of thousands of clones listed, 70% to 80% were seen once. Sequenced input: PBMCs. These TCRs come from a female donor in good health and CMV-seronegative.

The chain links TRBV19 to TRBJ1-1; no clear D gene. Trimming cost V 7 bases and J 5 bases, with 23 bases left between them. This CDR3 has 16 amino acids. Germline loops: CDR1 LNHDA, CDR2 SQIVND (reference sequence). The CDR3 is CASTPPAPVRGTEAFF. In DNA, the CDR3 is TGTGCCAGTACCCCGCCTGCCCCCGTTCGAGGGACTGAAGCTTTCTTT.

This chain connects TRBV4-1 to TRBJ1-3; D might be TRBD1 (5 bases). CDR1 MGHRA and CDR2 YSYEKL come from the germline V gene. Trimming stripped 9 bases from V and 0 bases from J, with 9 bases between. CDR3 length: 13 residues. The CDR3 region is CASKQVSGNTIYF. The CDR3 nucleotides are TGCGCCAGTAAACAGGTCTCTGGAAACACCATATATTTT.

V usage is TRBV18 and J usage is TRBJ2-7, with 7 bases aligning to TRBD1. CDR1 is KGHSH and CDR2 is LQKENI in the germline V gene. CDR3 length: 15 amino acids. V lost 6 bases to trimming and J lost 0 bases; unmatched junction nucleotides: 8. The CDR3 spells CASSSGQAVSYEQYF. CDR3 DNA: TGTGCCAGCTCCTCTGGACAGGCGGTCTCCTACGAGCAGTACTTC.

The CDR3 region is CASSSDRGGYTF. In nucleotides, the CDR3 is TGTGCCAGCAGTTCCGACAGGGGTGGCTACACCTTC. The J gene is TRBJ1-2, the V gene TRBV27, with 8 bases that match TRBD1. This CDR3 comprises 12 residues. CDR1 and CDR2 from the germline V gene are MNHEY and SMNVEV (reference sequence). Trimming took 4 bases from V and 7 from J; bases not matched to a gene: 2.

This chain connects TRBV30 to TRBJ2-2, with D possibly matching TRBD2 (7 bases). Trimming pared 1 base from V and 5 bases from J, leaving 17 bases between. Germline V gene data show CDR1 as GTSNPN and CDR2 as SVGIG (reference sequence). This CDR3 spans 16 amino acids. DNA of the CDR3: TGTGCCTGGAGTGGGGCGCGGGGGCAGGTAACCGGGGAGCTGTTTTTT. Residues: CAWSGARGQVTGELFF.

This chain links TRBV27 with TRBJ2-2; D is possibly TRBD1 (7 bases). Trimming pared 3 bases from V and 5 bases from J, leaving 31 bases between. The germline V gene has CDR1 MNHEY and CDR2 SMNVEV (reference sequence). The CDR3 runs to 21 residues. This CDR3 reads CASSFARGPTGEDIWTGELFF. In DNA form, the CDR3 reads TGTGCCAGCAGTTTCGCCCGGGGCCCTACAGGGGAGGATATTTGGACCGGGGAGCTGTTTTTT.

This clone was seen a handful of times. The chain employs TRBV18 and TRBJ1-2, with TRBD1 as a possible D gene (5 bases). The CDR3 contains 13 residues. Germline V lookup: CDR1 KGHSH, CDR2 LQKENI. The V end was cut by 3 bases, the J end by 3 bases, with 8 bases between. The CDR3 nucleotides are TGTGCCAGCTCACCTTCACAGGACTATGGCTACACCTTC. Its translation is CASSPSQDYGYTF. The variable domain in full, with the rest retrieved from reference TRBV18 and TRBJ1-2, is NAGVMQNPRHLVRRRGQEARLRCSPMKGHSHVYWYRQLPEEGLKFMVYLQKENIIDESGMPKERFSAEFPKEGPSILRIQQVVRGDSAAYFCASSPSQDYGYTFGSGTRLTVV.

This chain links TRBV9 with TRBJ2-7, with TRBD2 matching 10 bases. J gave up 3 bases and V 3 bases, and 9 bases lay outside the gene matches. The CDR3 loop spans 16 amino acids. The germline gives CDR1 SGDLS, CDR2 YYNGEE. DNA for the CDR3: TGTGCCAGCAGCGGAACCCTAGCGGGGGTCCTCTACGAGCAGTACTTC. Encoded protein: CASSGTLAGVLYEQYF.

The rearrangement links TRBV4-1 to TRBJ1-2, with TRBD1 identical over 9 bases. With V trimmed by 2 bases and J by 4 bases, 5 bases remained unmatched. Germline V CDR1 and CDR2: MGHRA, YSYEKL. This CDR3 has 15 amino acids. The CDR3 coding sequence is TGCGCCAGCAGCCAACAACAGGGGGCTGGCTATGGCTACACCTTC. Amino acid sequence: CASSQQQGAGYGYTF.

The chain has TRBV5-4 and TRBJ2-4, with 7 bases that match TRBD1. CDR3 length: 16 amino acids. The germline CDR1 and CDR2 sequences are SGHNT and YYREEE (reference sequence). J was trimmed by 3 bases and V by 4 bases; bases with no gene match: 10. The chain's CDR3 is CASSPDRDLVKNIQYF. CDR3 DNA: TGTGCCAGCAGCCCTGACAGGGACCTAGTCAAAAACATTCAGTACTTC.

The V call is TRBV6-5, the J call TRBJ2-7; D is perhaps TRBD2 (6 bases). The length of the CDR3 is 12 residues. Germline lookup yields CDR1 MNHEY and CDR2 SVGAGI. V was clipped by 6 bases and J by 3 bases, with 9 bases between them. Here the CDR3 reads CASSFGSYEQYF. Written as DNA, the CDR3 is TGTGCCAGCAGCTTCGGGAGCTACGAGCAGTACTTC.

The J gene is TRBJ1-6, the V gene TRBV27; perhaps TRBD1 as D (5 bases). V was pared by 7 bases and J by 0 bases, with 10 bases between. In germline, CDR1 is MNHEY, CDR2 SMNVEV (reference sequence). CDR3 length equals 15 residues. CDR3 sequence (DNA): TGTGCCAGCATGACAGACCTCTCCTATAATTCACCCCTCCACTTT. It is translated as CASMTDLSYNSPLHF.

This clone was seen only a few times. The chain uses TRBV27 and TRBJ2-1; 8 bases agree with TRBD2. Germline CDR1 reads MNHEY; CDR2 reads SMNVEV (reference sequence). J lost 3 bases, V lost 5 bases, and 6 bases had no gene match. The CDR3 contains 15 residues. The DNA for the CDR3 is TGTGCCAGCAGTGCGTCTAGCGGGTACTACAATGAGCAGTTCTTC. Its translation: CASSASSGYYNEQFF.

The table lists this clone with a few counts. The CDR3 sequence: CASSFRSNTEAFF. For the CDR3, the DNA is TGTGCCAGCAGCTTCAGATCGAACACTGAAGCTTTCTTT. The V and J genes are TRBV7-2 and TRBJ1-1; D gene uncertain. Germline values: CDR1 SGHTA, CDR2 FQGNSA. This CDR3 is 13 amino acids long. Trimming took 3 bases from V and 1 from J, leaving 6 bases between them.